The TCR beta chain described here comes from a study of T cell responses to AZD1222 COVID-19 vaccine. Study-wide points: Recipients of AZD1222 seropositive at baseline numbered only 6 or 7. Compared with day 0, the breadth and depth of the Spike-specific TCR repertoire rose significantly after two doses of AZD1222. Among the donors, most were white British and more were female, and clonal diversity was possibly underestimated.

Trimming shortened V by 3 bases and J by 3 bases, and 9 bases separated the two germline ends. CDR3 length equals 14 residues. CDR1 and CDR2 (germline): LNHDA, SQIVND (reference sequence). The data were produced by immunoSEQ multiplex PCR, yet TCRdb's version contains in-frame clones alone and is incomplete. The profile shows more than 140,000 clones, under 95% of them singletons. A note on this clone: Antigen unknown.

This receptor was identified in an adult in good health. This specimen consisted of peripheral blood, obtained on day 0 of AZD1222 vaccination. This rearrangement joins TRBV19 to TRBJ2-1; D is possibly TRBD2 (6 bases). The CDR3 DNA reads TGTGCCAGTAGTATTGCGGGAAGCTACAATGAGCAGTTCTTC. Translation gives CASSIAGSYNEQFF.